This record covers a single T cell receptor (beta chain). Its target antigen remains unknown. No per-base quality is available; no much larger clone lies one base away. The Qiagen DNeasy kit was used to extract genomic DNA from unsorted PBMCs and from the negatively selected CD4+ and CD8+ fractions. Amplification of TCR beta CDR3 regions was done by immunoSEQ multiplex PCR with primers that anneal to V and J segments. A synthetic immune receptor repertoire was used to minimize amplification bias, and remaining bias was computationally removed after sequencing. Regarding the original processing steps: Custom Python scripts were used to quantify repertoire diversity as the Shannon entropy index. Unsorted, CD4+ and CD8+ repertoires were analyzed separately, except in combined analyses where CD4+ and CD8+ sequences were merged in silico. Clonal expansion was defined as at least a 2-fold frequency increase after treatment relative to C1D1, with a pseudocount of 0.5 for undetected baseline clones. Singleton clones were defined as clones with 0 or 1 copy at C1D1, and non-singleton clones were defined as clones with 2 or more copies. Clones expanded in unsorted samples were assigned a CD4+, CD8+ or unknown annotation through matching of protein sequences in sorted samples from the same patient. Wilcoxon tests were applied to paired samples to test diversity changes from C1D1 to C4D1. TCRdb carries this immuneACCESS record with in-frame sequences only. Its versions omit some clonotypes, under half of them owing to an unresolved V gene in the studies checked, with the rest unexplained. The D gene and trimming were derived from the DNA, and the V and J assignments and clone size from that table. For this sample the table gives around 66,000 clones, of which more than 80% were detected only once. The top ten hold over 14% of the sample.

From the germline V gene (reference sequence), CDR1 is GTSNPN and CDR2 is SVGIG. The CDR3 sequence holds 15 residues, the cysteine and phenylalanine included. Only CDR3 DNA is held: 45 bases, read in frame from base 1. V is trimmed back by 0 bases and J by 4 bases, and the junction contains 5 bases that no gene match accounts for. This entry comes from a study of PD-1 blockade in classical Hodgkin lymphoma (dated by TCRdb to 2020 to 2022). Concerning the study at large: Nivolumab dosing was 3 mg/kg intravenously every 2 weeks, continuing until either disease progression or unacceptable toxicity. To define a peripheral blood immune signature of response to PD-1 blockade in classical Hodgkin lymphoma, the study combined TCR beta sequencing with CyTOF. General findings and caveats noted by the study authors: Only a single clinical trial cohort was studied, and what caused the repertoire differences, possibly disease activity or prior therapy, remained undefined. Trial patients with a complete response had baseline diversity similar to that of newly diagnosed patients, while partial responders and progressors had significantly lower diversity. Baseline TCR diversity was reported to be lower in newly diagnosed patients than in healthy donors, and even lower in relapsed/refractory patients. Diversity was lower in patients who began nivolumab less than 1 year after ASCT, so these patients were left out of later analyses to avoid confounding by immune reconstitution. By C4D1, a significant rise was seen in CD4+ TCR diversity but not in CD8+ TCR diversity (p=0.0027 vs p=0.16), and the rise was most apparent among complete responders (p=0.02).

According to the study, the label for this sample's time point signals: cycle 1 day 1 (C1D1), immediately before nivolumab initiation. Every trial patient had relapsed after autologous stem cell transplantation, and cohorts A, B and C differed in prior brentuximab vedotin exposure. The trial cohort included roughly 60 patients with relapsed/refractory classical Hodgkin lymphoma, and each patient had a best overall response of complete response, partial response or progressive disease. Trial patients were treated with single-agent nivolumab in the multi-cohort phase II CheckMate 205 trial. An independent review committee assessed best overall response by applying the 2007 International Working Group response criteria. Trial PBMCs were collected just before the start of nivolumab (C1D1) and during therapy at cycle 2 day 1 and cycle 4 day 1. After peripheral blood was drawn into 8 mL Vacutainer Cell Preparation Tubes, PBMCs were isolated by centrifugation and then cryopreserved.

The input for sequencing was peripheral blood mononuclear cells (PBMCs), taken at baseline. The sequence came from a human donor with classical Hodgkin lymphoma. Rearrangement joined TRBV30 to TRBJ1-4; TRBD1 agrees with 7 junctional bases. The DNA sequence reads TGTGCCTGGAGTGTAGAGGGACAGTTTAATGAAAAACTGTTTTTT. Its coded protein is CAWSVEGQFNEKLFF.